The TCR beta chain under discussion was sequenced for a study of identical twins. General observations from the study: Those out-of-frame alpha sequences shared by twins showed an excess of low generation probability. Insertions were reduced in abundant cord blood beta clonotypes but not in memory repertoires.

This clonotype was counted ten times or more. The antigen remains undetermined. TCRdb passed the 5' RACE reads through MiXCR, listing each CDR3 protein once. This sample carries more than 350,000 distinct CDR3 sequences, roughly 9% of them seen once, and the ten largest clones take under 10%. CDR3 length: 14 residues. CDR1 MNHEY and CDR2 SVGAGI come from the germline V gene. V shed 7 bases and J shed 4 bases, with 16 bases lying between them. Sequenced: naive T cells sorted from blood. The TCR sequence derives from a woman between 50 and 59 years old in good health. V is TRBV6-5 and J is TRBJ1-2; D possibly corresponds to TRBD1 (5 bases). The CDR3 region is CASKLHTGTYGYTF. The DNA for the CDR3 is TGTGCCAGCAAGCTGCATACAGGCACCTATGGCTACACCTTC.